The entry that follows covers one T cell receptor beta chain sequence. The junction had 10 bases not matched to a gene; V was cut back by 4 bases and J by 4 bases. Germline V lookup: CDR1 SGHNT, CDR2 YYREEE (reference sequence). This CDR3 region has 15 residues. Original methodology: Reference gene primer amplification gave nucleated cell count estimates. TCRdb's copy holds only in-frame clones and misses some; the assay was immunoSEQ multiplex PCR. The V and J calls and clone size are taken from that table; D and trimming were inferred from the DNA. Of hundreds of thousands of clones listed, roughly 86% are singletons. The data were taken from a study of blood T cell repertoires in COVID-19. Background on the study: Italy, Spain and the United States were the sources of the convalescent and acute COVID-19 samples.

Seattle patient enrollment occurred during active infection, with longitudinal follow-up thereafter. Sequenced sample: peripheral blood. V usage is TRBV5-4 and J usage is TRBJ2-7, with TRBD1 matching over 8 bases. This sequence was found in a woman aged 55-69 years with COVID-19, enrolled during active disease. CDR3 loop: CASSRADRERYEQYF. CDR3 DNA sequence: TGTGCCAGCAGCCGCGCGGACAGGGAAAGGTACGAGCAGTACTTC.